This T cell receptor (beta chain) was documented in a study of cytotoxic CD8 clonotypes in ibrutinib-treated CLL. General study points: Treatment left the uncommon public clonotypes either contracted or stable in frequency.

Investigators sought sequencing depths of between 1 in 200,000 and 1 in 1 million T cells. Produced via immunoSEQ multiplex PCR; TCRdb's table is partial and in-frame only. In the table there are some 290,000 clones, roughly 80% of which are singletons. Note on this clone: Its specificity is not known.

The junction had 6 bases not matched to a gene; V was cut back by 3 bases and J by 3 bases. CDR3 size: 15 residues. Germline loops: CDR1 MGHDK, CDR2 SYGVNS. The receptor was derived from a human donor with chronic lymphocytic leukemia. The chain links TRBV25-1 to TRBJ2-5, with 8 bases lining up with TRBD1. This material consisted of PBMCs, taken before ibrutinib treatment. The CDR3 reads CASSDAQGVEETQYF. CDR3 bases: TGTGCCAGCAGTGATGCACAGGGGGTTGAAGAGACCCAGTACTTC.